These T cell receptor beta chains were read from a single sample in a study of blood T cell repertoires in COVID-19. The method was immunoSEQ multiplex PCR; TCRdb's version includes in-frame clones alone and lacks a portion of them. The sample shows 100,000 to 150,000 clones, approximately 91% of them seen only once. The sequenced sample was peripheral blood. These receptors were obtained from a woman older than 75 with acute or convalescent COVID-19. CDR3s include the opening cysteine and the closing phenylalanine or tryptophan. D genes are given only for firm matches. Rows may omit the clone size; those that give it use once, few, many or a size class.

d_gene: TRBD2; j_gene: TRBJ2-7; abundance: .; v_gene: TRBV18; CDR3nt: TGTGCCAGCTCACCATTAAGCGGGAGTTACGAGCAGTACTTC; CDR3aa: CASSPLSGSYEQYF
d_gene: TRBD1; j_gene: TRBJ1-5; abundance: .; v_gene: TRBV4-3; CDR3nt: TGCGCCAGCAGCCTCCGGGACAGGGGTCAGCCCCAGCATTTT; CDR3aa: CASSLRDRGQPQHF
d_gene: .; j_gene: TRBJ1-1; abundance: .; v_gene: TRBV5-4; CDR3nt: TGTGCCAGCAGCTTGGCCGCTAGGGGACACTCTGAAGCTTTCTTT; CDR3aa: CASSLAARGHSEAFF
d_gene: TRBD1; j_gene: TRBJ2-5; abundance: .; v_gene: TRBV6-6; CDR3nt: TGTGCCAGCTCAGAGGGGGCAGAGACCCAGTACTTC; CDR3aa: CASSEGAETQYF
d_gene: TRBD1; j_gene: TRBJ1-5; abundance: .; v_gene: TRBV9; CDR3nt: TGTGCCAGCAGCGCTGGGACAGGTCTTAGCAATCAGCCCCAGCATTTT; CDR3aa: CASSAGTGLSNQPQHF
d_gene: .; j_gene: TRBJ2-6; abundance: .; v_gene: TRBV9; CDR3nt: TGTGCCAGCAGCGTCGACTATACCGGGGCCAACGTCCTGACTTTC; CDR3aa: CASSVDYTGANVLTF
d_gene: TRBD1; j_gene: TRBJ2-1; abundance: .; v_gene: TRBV24-1; CDR3nt: TGTGCCACCAGTGGGGGACAGGGGCGGGGTGAGCAGTTCTTC; CDR3aa: CATSGGQGRGEQFF
d_gene: .; j_gene: TRBJ1-2; abundance: .; v_gene: TRBV4-3; CDR3nt: TGCGCCAGCAGCCAAGATACCGGGACAAATCTTGGCTACACCTTC; CDR3aa: CASSQDTGTNLGYTF
d_gene: TRBD1; j_gene: TRBJ1-1; abundance: .; v_gene: TRBV28; CDR3nt: TGTGCCAGCAGTTCAACCGGGACAGGGACAAGATTTGAAGCTTTCTTT; CDR3aa: CASSSTGTGTRFEAFF
d_gene: TRBD1; j_gene: TRBJ2-7; abundance: .; v_gene: TRBV5-6; CDR3nt: TGTGCCAGCAGCTGGGGACAGGGGGGGGACGAGCAGTACTTC; CDR3aa: CASSWGQGGDEQYF
d_gene: .; j_gene: TRBJ2-1; abundance: .; v_gene: TRBV28; CDR3nt: TGTGCCAGCAGTTTAACTTCGGGGGTCAATGAGCAGTTCTTC; CDR3aa: CASSLTSGVNEQFF
d_gene: .; j_gene: TRBJ1-3; abundance: .; v_gene: TRBV9; CDR3nt: TGTGCCAGCAGCTGGGGGCAGTTAAACTCTGGAAACACCATATATTTT; CDR3aa: CASSWGQLNSGNTIYF
d_gene: TRBD1; j_gene: TRBJ2-2; abundance: .; v_gene: TRBV5-5; CDR3nt: TGTGCCAGCAGCACGGGACAGGGGATCGGGGAGCTGTTTTTT; CDR3aa: CASSTGQGIGELFF
d_gene: TRBD1; j_gene: TRBJ1-1; abundance: .; v_gene: TRBV4-2; CDR3nt: TGTGCCAGCAGCCAGGGGACAGGACAATACACTGAAGCTTTCTTT; CDR3aa: CASSQGTGQYTEAFF
d_gene: TRBD1; j_gene: TRBJ1-6; abundance: .; v_gene: TRBV25-1; CDR3nt: TGTGCCAGCAGGCGTGGACAGGGTAATTCACCCCTCCACTTT; CDR3aa: CASRRGQGNSPLHF
d_gene: TRBD1; j_gene: TRBJ1-3; abundance: .; v_gene: TRBV28; CDR3nt: TGTGCCAGCAGTGCCCCCGGGACAGGAGGAAACACCATATATTTT; CDR3aa: CASSAPGTGGNTIYF
d_gene: .; j_gene: TRBJ2-5; abundance: few; v_gene: TRBV20-1; CDR3nt: TGCAGTGCCGAAAGGGGCGACAATCAGTACTTC; CDR3aa: CSAERGDNQYF
d_gene: TRBD1; j_gene: TRBJ1-5; abundance: .; v_gene: TRBV4-2; CDR3nt: TGTGCCAGCAGCCAAGGGGGACAGGGAAATCAGCCCCAGCATTTT; CDR3aa: CASSQGGQGNQPQHF
d_gene: .; j_gene: TRBJ1-2; abundance: .; v_gene: TRBV7-9; CDR3nt: TGTGCCAGCAGCTTAGATGGGACTCATCATGGCTACACCTTC; CDR3aa: CASSLDGTHHGYTF
d_gene: TRBD2; j_gene: TRBJ2-7; abundance: .; v_gene: TRBV5-8; CDR3nt: TGTGCCAGCAAATTAAGCGGGGGGGCCGTATACGAGCAGTACTTC; CDR3aa: CASKLSGGAVYEQYF
d_gene: TRBD2; j_gene: TRBJ2-1; abundance: .; v_gene: TRBV11-2; CDR3nt: TGTGCCAGCAGCTTGTGGGCTAGCGGCCACAATGAGCAGTTCTTC; CDR3aa: CASSLWASGHNEQFF
d_gene: TRBD2; j_gene: TRBJ2-5; abundance: .; v_gene: TRBV4-1; CDR3nt: TGCGCCAGCAGCCTAGGTTCCGGGGGGGAGACCCAGTACTTC; CDR3aa: CASSLGSGGETQYF
d_gene: .; j_gene: TRBJ2-1; abundance: .; v_gene: TRBV5-1; CDR3nt: TGCGCCAGCAGCTCAGACAGGCGATACAATGAGCAGTTCTTC; CDR3aa: CASSSDRRYNEQFF
d_gene: .; j_gene: TRBJ1-1; abundance: .; v_gene: TRBV28; CDR3nt: TGTGCCACCCGGACAGTGAACACTGAAGCTTTCTTT; CDR3aa: CATRTVNTEAFF
d_gene: TRBD1; j_gene: TRBJ1-5; abundance: .; v_gene: TRBV4-2; CDR3nt: TGTGCCAGCAGCCAAGAGGGACAGGGGGTCAATCAGCCCCAGCATTTT; CDR3aa: CASSQEGQGVNQPQHF
d_gene: TRBD1; j_gene: TRBJ1-1; abundance: .; v_gene: TRBV30; CDR3nt: TGTGCCTGGGTACAGGGGCGCTTAGGGGACACTGAAGCTTTCTTT; CDR3aa: CAWVQGRLGDTEAFF
d_gene: .; j_gene: TRBJ1-2; abundance: .; v_gene: TRBV28; CDR3nt: TGTGCCAGCAGTTTACTTAACTATGGCTACACCTTC; CDR3aa: CASSLLNYGYTF
d_gene: .; j_gene: TRBJ1-2; abundance: .; v_gene: TRBV7-8; CDR3nt: TGTGCCAGCAGCTCCAGCCTTGGAGGGCCGCACTATGGCTACACCTTC; CDR3aa: CASSSSLGGPHYGYTF
d_gene: .; j_gene: TRBJ2-1; abundance: once; v_gene: TRBV6-2/TRBV6-3; CDR3nt: TGTGCCAGCAGTTACCAACGACAGGAGGATATACCCGGATACAATGAGCAGTTCTTC; CDR3aa: CASSYQRQEDIPGYNEQFF
d_gene: .; j_gene: TRBJ1-6; abundance: .; v_gene: TRBV19; CDR3nt: TGTGCCAGTAGTATTCGGGAGAATTCACCCCTCCACTTT; CDR3aa: CASSIRENSPLHF
d_gene: TRBD1; j_gene: TRBJ1-1; abundance: .; v_gene: TRBV5-1; CDR3nt: TGCGCCAGCAGCTTAAGGGGGCCATCTATGAACACTGAAGCTTTCTTT; CDR3aa: CASSLRGPSMNTEAFF
d_gene: TRBD2; j_gene: TRBJ2-7; abundance: .; v_gene: TRBV5-1; CDR3nt: TGCGCCAGCAGCTTAGTAGCGGGGGGGTTGTACGAGCAGTACTTC; CDR3aa: CASSLVAGGLYEQYF
d_gene: .; j_gene: TRBJ2-2; abundance: .; v_gene: TRBV18; CDR3nt: TGTGCCAGCTCATCCGACAGGAACACCGGGGAGCTGTTTTTT; CDR3aa: CASSSDRNTGELFF
d_gene: TRBD1; j_gene: TRBJ1-2; abundance: .; v_gene: TRBV27; CDR3nt: TGTGCCAGCAGGCAGCATTCCGGGACAGACTATGGCTACACCTTC; CDR3aa: CASRQHSGTDYGYTF
d_gene: TRBD2; j_gene: TRBJ2-1; abundance: .; v_gene: TRBV29-1; CDR3nt: TGCAGCGTAGAGGGACTAGATTACTACAATGAGCAGTTCTTC; CDR3aa: CSVEGLDYYNEQFF
d_gene: .; j_gene: TRBJ1-4; abundance: few; v_gene: TRBV5-1; CDR3nt: TGCGCCAGCAGCTTGGAGTTCAGGGTTAATGAAAAACTGTTTTTT; CDR3aa: CASSLEFRVNEKLFF
d_gene: TRBD1; j_gene: TRBJ1-5; abundance: .; v_gene: TRBV2; CDR3nt: TGTGCCAGCAGTCCGGACAGGGGAGGGAATCAGCCCCAGCATTTT; CDR3aa: CASSPDRGGNQPQHF
d_gene: .; j_gene: TRBJ2-5; abundance: .; v_gene: TRBV15; CDR3nt: TGTGCCACCAGCAGAGATCGGCGGGGTCGGGAGACCCAGTACTTC; CDR3aa: CATSRDRRGRETQYF
d_gene: TRBD2; j_gene: TRBJ2-1; abundance: .; v_gene: TRBV9; CDR3nt: TGTGCCAGCAGCCTAGCGGGAGAGGGTGAGCAGTTCTTC; CDR3aa: CASSLAGEGEQFF
d_gene: .; j_gene: TRBJ2-7; abundance: .; v_gene: TRBV19; CDR3nt: TGTGCCAGTAGTCCAGAACAGGGAACCTACGAGCAGTACTTC; CDR3aa: CASSPEQGTYEQYF
d_gene: TRBD1; j_gene: TRBJ2-5; abundance: .; v_gene: TRBV2; CDR3nt: TGTGCCAGCAGCCCGGGACAGCTACAAGAGACCCAGTACTTC; CDR3aa: CASSPGQLQETQYF
d_gene: TRBD1; j_gene: TRBJ1-3; abundance: .; v_gene: TRBV9; CDR3nt: TGTGCCAGCAGCGTGGGGGACAGGGGGCGAGACACCATATATTTT; CDR3aa: CASSVGDRGRDTIYF
d_gene: TRBD1; j_gene: TRBJ2-7; abundance: .; v_gene: TRBV27; CDR3nt: TGTGCCAGCAGTCCAGGGACAGTCTCCTACGAGCAGTACTTC; CDR3aa: CASSPGTVSYEQYF
d_gene: .; j_gene: TRBJ1-4; abundance: .; v_gene: TRBV20-1; CDR3nt: TGCAGTGCTGAGGGTTACGGAAAACTGTTTTTT; CDR3aa: CSAEGYGKLFF
d_gene: .; j_gene: TRBJ1-2; abundance: .; v_gene: TRBV4-2; CDR3nt: TGTGCCAGCAGCCTATTCCGGACAGAGCCGACACCTTATGGCTACACCTTC; CDR3aa: CASSLFRTEPTPYGYTF
d_gene: TRBD1; j_gene: TRBJ1-4; abundance: .; v_gene: TRBV11-2; CDR3nt: TGTGCCAGCAGCTTAGGCCTGCGGACAGGGAGGGATGAAAAACTGTTTTTT; CDR3aa: CASSLGLRTGRDEKLFF
d_gene: TRBD2; j_gene: TRBJ2-3; abundance: once; v_gene: TRBV5-1; CDR3nt: TGCGCCAGCAGCTTCGTTAGCGGGGGGGCCGCTGTTCCAGATACGCAGTATTTT; CDR3aa: CASSFVSGGAAVPDTQYF
d_gene: .; j_gene: TRBJ2-2; abundance: .; v_gene: TRBV7-9; CDR3nt: TGTGCCAGCAGCCTCAGACAGGCAGCGGGGGAGCTGTTTTTT; CDR3aa: CASSLRQAAGELFF
d_gene: TRBD1; j_gene: TRBJ2-1; abundance: once; v_gene: TRBV6-5; CDR3nt: TGTGCCAGCAGTACAGGGGGCATTGAGCAGTTCTTC; CDR3aa: CASSTGGIEQFF
d_gene: TRBD2; j_gene: TRBJ2-3; abundance: .; v_gene: TRBV5-1; CDR3nt: TGCGCCAGCAGCTTGGCCGGCGGAGCGGGGGCGACAGATACGCAGTATTTT; CDR3aa: CASSLAGGAGATDTQYF
d_gene: TRBD1; j_gene: TRBJ1-4; abundance: .; v_gene: TRBV6-5; CDR3nt: TGTGCCAGCAGGCCCCCGGGACAGGGGCAAGAAAAACTGTTTTTT; CDR3aa: CASRPPGQGQEKLFF
d_gene: TRBD1; j_gene: TRBJ2-7; abundance: .; v_gene: TRBV14; CDR3nt: TGTGCCAGCAGCCCAGCCGGGACAGTCTACGAGCAGTACTTC; CDR3aa: CASSPAGTVYEQYF
d_gene: TRBD1; j_gene: TRBJ2-2; abundance: once; v_gene: TRBV3-1/TRBV3-2; CDR3nt: TGTGCCAGCAGCCAAGGGACAGGACCGCCATCGGATGTCGGGGAGCTGTTTTTT; CDR3aa: CASSQGTGPPSDVGELFF
d_gene: TRBD1; j_gene: TRBJ2-7; abundance: .; v_gene: TRBV7-9; CDR3nt: TGTGCCAGCAGCTTAACTAGGCCGGGACAGGGGGCCTACGAGCAGTACTTC; CDR3aa: CASSLTRPGQGAYEQYF
d_gene: TRBD1; j_gene: TRBJ2-5; abundance: .; v_gene: TRBV6-5; CDR3nt: TGTGCCAGCAGTTACACCGGGACAGGGGGCGTTGGGACCCAGTACTTC; CDR3aa: CASSYTGTGGVGTQYF
d_gene: TRBD1; j_gene: TRBJ2-5; abundance: .; v_gene: TRBV10-3; CDR3nt: TGTGCCATCAGTGGGGCTAGTAGGGACAGTCAAGAGACCCAGTACTTC; CDR3aa: CAISGASRDSQETQYF
d_gene: .; j_gene: TRBJ2-7; abundance: .; v_gene: TRBV9; CDR3nt: TGTGCCAGCAGCGTAGGCCAGGTACGATCCTACGAGCAGTACTTC; CDR3aa: CASSVGQVRSYEQYF
d_gene: .; j_gene: TRBJ2-2; abundance: .; v_gene: TRBV5-6; CDR3nt: TGTGCCAGCAGCTTGGGAGGGAGTCTGAACACCGGGGAGCTGTTTTTT; CDR3aa: CASSLGGSLNTGELFF
d_gene: .; j_gene: TRBJ1-1; abundance: .; v_gene: TRBV6-4; CDR3nt: TGTGCCAGCAGTGACTCGAGGAACACTGAAGCTTTCTTT; CDR3aa: CASSDSRNTEAFF
d_gene: .; j_gene: TRBJ2-4; abundance: .; v_gene: TRBV3-1/TRBV3-2; CDR3nt: TGTGCCAGCAGCCAAGGGTTCAATCGGAACATTCAGTACTTC; CDR3aa: CASSQGFNRNIQYF